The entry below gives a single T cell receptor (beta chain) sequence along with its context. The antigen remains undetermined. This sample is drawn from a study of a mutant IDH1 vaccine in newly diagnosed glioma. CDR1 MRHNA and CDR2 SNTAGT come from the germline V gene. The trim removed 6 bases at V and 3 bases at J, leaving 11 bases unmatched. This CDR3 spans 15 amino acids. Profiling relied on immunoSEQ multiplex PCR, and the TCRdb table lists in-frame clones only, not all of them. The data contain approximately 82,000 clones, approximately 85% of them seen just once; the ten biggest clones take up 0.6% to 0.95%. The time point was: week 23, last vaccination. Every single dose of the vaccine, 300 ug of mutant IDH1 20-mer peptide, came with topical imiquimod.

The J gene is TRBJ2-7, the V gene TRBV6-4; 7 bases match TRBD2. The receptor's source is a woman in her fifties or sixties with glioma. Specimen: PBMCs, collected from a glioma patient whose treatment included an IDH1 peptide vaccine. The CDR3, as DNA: TGTGCCAGCAGAGAGGTTCGGGGAGGGGTCTACGAGCAGTACTTC. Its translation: CASREVRGGVYEQYF.